Reported below is one T cell receptor beta chain. This sample is drawn from a study of control samples from healthy donors and cancer patients. The table came from immunoSEQ multiplex PCR; TCRdb's copy has only in-frame clones and leaves some out. The repertoire holds more than 150,000 clones, with 80% to 95% as singletons. Between the trimmed V and J ends, which lost 2 bases and 2 bases, there was a span of 15 bases. This CDR3 has 17 amino acids. Germline V CDR1 and CDR2: SGHVS, FQNEAQ. This clonotype was obtained from a woman under 40 in good health. Sequenced material: blood. This rearrangement joins TRBV7-8 to TRBJ2-2; D may correspond to TRBD1 or TRBD2 (5 bases each). The CDR3 spells CASSLSDSGRNTGELFF. The DNA for the CDR3 is TGTGCCAGCAGCTTAAGCGACAGCGGACGAAACACCGGGGAGCTGTTTTTT.